The 28 T cell receptor beta chains reported below all come from one sample, sequenced in a study of cytomegalovirus exposure and HLA in healthy donors. The PCR had 60 Vbeta and 13 Jbeta primers. The repertoire was sequenced with immunoSEQ multiplex PCR; TCRdb's copy has only in-frame clones and lacks some. This table holds 120,000 to 150,000 clones, 70% to 80% found once. The material sequenced was PBMCs. Receptors originate from a female donor in good health and CMV-seronegative.

V gene TRBV5-1 combines with J gene TRBJ2-2; the D gene is possibly TRBD2 (5 bases). The V gene's germline CDR1 is SGHRS and CDR2 YFSETQ. The CDR3 length is 16 residues. V lost 4 bases, J lost 7 bases, and 20 bases lay in between. The CDR3 coding sequence is TGCGCCAGCAGCGGCGTACACCGGGGTTGGGGCGGGGAGCTGTTTTTT. It is translated as CASSGVHRGWGGELFF.

The rearrangement joins TRBV7-3 to TRBJ2-7; 7 nucleotides agree with TRBD2. The CDR3 covers 13 residues. V lost 5 bases to trimming and J lost 6 bases; unmatched junction nucleotides: 7. Germline-derived CDR1 and CDR2 are SGHTA and FQGTGA. For the CDR3, the DNA is TGTGCCAGCAGCCCAACTAGCGTCAGCGAGCAGTACTTC. Residues: CASSPTSVSEQYF.

J is TRBJ2-5 and V is TRBV6-1, with D unclear. Trimming removed 4 bases at V and 6 bases at J, with 6 bases between. Germline CDR1 MNHNS, CDR2 SASEGT. This CDR3 is 11 amino acids long. The CDR3 DNA reads TGTGCCAGCAGTGCCATCCAGACCCAGTACTTC. It codes for CASSAIQTQYF.

The CDR3 is CASSLKRERENIQYF. CDR3 DNA: TGTGCCAGCAGCCTTAAGCGGGAGAGAGAAAACATTCAGTACTTC. V gene TRBV5-4 combines with J gene TRBJ2-4; 8 bases match TRBD2. The junction had 8 bases not matched to a gene; V was cut back by 4 bases and J by 5 bases. Germline V gene sequence: CDR1 SGHNT, CDR2 YYREEE (reference sequence). The CDR3 spans 15 residues. Looking up the rest from reference TRBV5-4 and TRBJ2-4 gives the full variable domain: ETGVTQSPTHLIKTRGQQVTLRCSSQSGHNTVSWYQQALGQGPQFIFQYYREEENGRGNFPPRFSGLQFPNYSSELNVNALELDDSALYLCASSLKRERENIQYFGAGTRLSVL.

This clone was seen only once. The V and J genes are TRBV6-1 and TRBJ2-5; TRBD2 matches at 14 bases. The J call may not be correct, given that the DNA end is closer to TRBJ2-7. CDR1 MNHNS and CDR2 SASEGT come from the germline V gene. This CDR3 contains 17 residues. The CDR3 sequence is CASSEASGLAGGYEQYF. The CDR3, as DNA: TGTGCCAGCAGTGAAGCATCAGGACTAGCGGGAGGCTACGAGCAGTACTTC.

The genes are TRBV7-2 and TRBJ1-3; D not resolved. Germline V gene sequence: CDR1 SGHTA, CDR2 FQGNSA. The CDR3 length is 16 residues. V lost 2 bases, J lost 0 bases, and 11 bases lay in between. The CDR3 loop reads CASSLRTGYSGNTIYF. Written as DNA, the CDR3 is TGTGCCAGCAGCTTAAGAACCGGGTACTCTGGAAACACCATATATTTT.

The CDR3 nucleotides read TGCGCCAGCAGCTTGTCAGGGGCTGGGGCCAACGTCCTGACTTTC. Translation: CASSLSGAGANVLTF. V gene TRBV5-1 combines with J gene TRBJ2-6, with D possibly matching TRBD1 (6 bases). V lost 1 base and J lost 2, with 7 bases in between. Germline lookup yields CDR1 SGHRS and CDR2 YFSETQ. The CDR3 has 15 amino acids.

The V and J genes are TRBV10-3 and TRBJ2-7; weak D call: TRBD1 (6 bases). The CDR3 is 13 residues long. V shed 9 bases and J shed 2 bases, with 14 bases lying between them. Germline CDR1 ENHRY, CDR2 SYGVKD. The CDR3 is CAISQGDTYEQYF. DNA for the CDR3: TGTGCCATTTCACAGGGTGATACCTACGAGCAGTACTTC.

This rearrangement joins TRBV5-1 to TRBJ1-1; 9 nucleotides line up with TRBD1. The CDR3 consists of 16 residues. CDR1 and CDR2 (germline): SGHRS, YFSETQ. The V segment lost 6 bases and the J segment 2 bases; nucleotides outside the gene matches: 11. CDR3 amino acids: CASTPVTTGGNTEAFF. The CDR3 nucleotides read TGCGCCAGCACCCCAGTAACAACAGGGGGCAACACTGAAGCTTTCTTT.

This clone was seen more than once but under ten times. The chain couples TRBV27 to TRBJ2-5, with TRBD2 as a possible D gene (7 bases). With 5 bases removed from V and 2 bases from J, the gap between germline ends came to 18 bases. This CDR3 region has 16 residues. Germline CDR1 MNHEY, CDR2 SMNVEV (reference sequence). The CDR3 DNA reads TGTGCCAGCAGTCCTCACCCCGGGGGGCGTCAAGAGACCCAGTACTTC. Residues: CASSPHPGGRQETQYF.

The chain carries TRBV5-6 and TRBJ2-1; 9 nucleotides agree with TRBD2. The CDR3 runs to 17 residues. Per germline, CDR1 SGHDT and CDR2 YYEEEE. V lost 2 bases, J lost 4 bases, and 10 bases stayed unmatched. CDR3 loop: CASSLYIAGALYNEQFF. The CDR3 DNA follows: TGTGCCAGCAGCTTATATATAGCGGGGGCCCTATACAATGAGCAGTTCTTC.

The V call is TRBV4-1, the J call TRBJ2-2; 10 bases agree with TRBD2. J gave up 6 bases and V 1 base, and 5 bases lay outside the gene matches. Germline CDR1 and CDR2: MGHRA and YSYEKL. This CDR3 contains 16 residues. CDR3 DNA sequence: TGCGCCAGCAGCCAAGTTCCAGCGGGGGGGCCCGGGGAGCTGTTTTTT. This translates into CASSQVPAGGPGELFF.

This clone has just a few counts. The chain joins TRBV21-1 to TRBJ2-7; the D segment call TRBD2 is taken from the table without a DNA check. TRBV21-1 is termed a pseudogene. This CDR3 has 13 residues. CDR3 residues: CATAMMGGYEQYF. In nucleotides, the CDR3 is TGTGCCACAGCAATGATGGGGGGCTACGAGCAGTACTTC.

The chain combines TRBV14 with TRBJ1-6; TRBD1 aligns across 8 bases. V was pared by 4 bases and J by 8 bases, with 19 bases of the junction left unmatched. Germline V lookup: CDR1 SGHDN, CDR2 FVKESK. The CDR3 runs 19 residues. The CDR3 loop is CASSPYQGAMDRAYSPLHF. The CDR3, as DNA: TGTGCCAGCAGCCCATATCAAGGGGCCATGGACAGGGCATATTCACCCCTCCACTTT.

This chain uses TRBV18 with TRBJ2-5; 7 bases fit TRBD2. Losses at the gene ends were 1 base for V and 5 bases for J; bases not matched to a gene: 10. The CDR3 totals 16 residues. Germline values: CDR1 KGHSH, CDR2 LQKENI. The CDR3 region has the DNA TGTGCCAGCTCACCACGCCCTCCAGGGAGGGATGAGACCCAGTACTTC. It yields the protein CASSPRPPGRDETQYF.

The rearrangement uses TRBV28 and TRBJ2-3; 7 positions agree with TRBD1. The trim removed 8 bases at V and 0 bases at J, leaving 5 bases unmatched. Germline-derived CDR1 and CDR2 are MDHEN and SYDVKM. The CDR3 extends over 14 amino acids. The CDR3 nucleotides read TGTGCCAGCCAGGGGGACCGGAGCACAGATACGCAGTATTTT. Protein: CASQGDRSTDTQYF. The whole variable domain, filled in from reference TRBV28 and TRBJ2-3, reads DVKVTQSSRYLVKRTGEKVFLECVQDMDHENMFWYRQDPGLGLRLIYFSYDVKMKEKGDIPEGYSVSREKKERFSLILESASTNQTSMYLCASQGDRSTDTQYFGPGTRLTVL.

For this clone: A junction boundary mismatches the germline segment, possibly from a read error. The V gene is TRBV28, the J gene TRBJ2-7; D perhaps matches TRBD1 (6 bases). Germline CDR1 is MDHEN and CDR2 is SYDVKM. The CDR3 is made up of 12 amino acids. CDR3 sequence: CASSPSDRGKSF. CDR3 bases: TGTGCCAGCAGCCCATCGGACAGAGGAAAATCTTTC.

The chain links TRBV6-5 to TRBJ2-7; D perhaps matches TRBD2 (5 bases). CDR1 MNHEY and CDR2 SVGAGI come from the germline V gene. V lost 6 bases to trimming and J lost 5 bases, with 20 bases between them. The CDR3 is 15 residues long. CDR3 sequence reads: CASRKTGLLQDEQYF. Written as DNA, the CDR3 is TGTGCCAGCAGAAAGACCGGACTGTTGCAAGACGAGCAGTACTTC.

The CDR3 DNA reads as TGTGCCACCAGCAGAGCACAGGGCGGCACTGAAGCTTTCTTT. Translation: CATSRAQGGTEAFF. The genes are TRBV15 and TRBJ1-1; D may be TRBD1 (6 bases). V shed 1 base and J shed 4 bases, with 10 bases lying between them. From germline, CDR1 is LNHNV and CDR2 YYDKDF (reference sequence). CDR3 length: 14 residues.

This clone was found once. The chain recombines TRBV18 with TRBJ2-7, with TRBD2 matching over 11 bases. The CDR3 extends over 18 amino acids. The V segment lost 3 bases and the J segment 4 bases; nucleotides outside the gene matches: 14. Germline V lookup: CDR1 KGHSH, CDR2 LQKENI. The CDR3 bases are TGTGCCAGCTCACCCAGAACTTCGACTAGCGGGGAGAGTTACGAGCAGTACTTC. Amino acids: CASSPRTSTSGESYEQYF.

The rearrangement joins TRBV30 to TRBJ2-7; TRBD1 aligns across 10 bases. V shed 0 bases and J 1 base; nucleotides not matched to a gene: 3. The CDR3 spans 15 residues. Germline-derived CDR1 and CDR2 are GTSNPN and SVGIG (reference sequence). CDR3 sequence: CAWSVLDRGSYEQYF. The CDR3, as DNA: TGTGCCTGGAGTGTTCTGGACAGGGGGTCCTACGAGCAGTACTTC.

The chain carries TRBV6-6 and TRBJ1-5, with 9 bases matching TRBD1. The V and J ends lost 5 bases and 1 base, in that order; junction bases with no gene match: 0. The length of the CDR3 is 14 residues. Germline CDR1 reads MNHNY; CDR2 reads SVGAGI (reference sequence). In DNA form, the CDR3 reads TGTGCCAGCAGTGACAGGGGGAGCAATCAGCCCCAGCATTTT. Translated: CASSDRGSNQPQHF.

The chain combines TRBV11-1 with TRBJ2-1; maybe TRBD1 (6 bases). CDR1 and CDR2 from the germline V gene are SGHAT and FQDESV (reference sequence). The V end lost 1 base, the J end lost 3 bases, and 16 bases lay between the germline ends. This CDR3 region has 17 residues. CDR3 protein: CASSLGVLGAGYNEQFF. The CDR3 DNA reads as TGTGCCAGCAGCTTAGGGGTTCTGGGGGCAGGCTACAATGAGCAGTTCTTC.

The V and J genes are TRBV4-1 and TRBJ1-2, with 7 positions matching TRBD1. After removal of 3 bases from V and 5 bases from J, the junction contained 9 bases not matched to a gene. This CDR3 has 15 residues. Germline CDR1 and CDR2: MGHRA and YSYEKL. The DNA of the CDR3 is TGCGCCAGCAGCCAGCTGGACAGGTCGGGGTATGGCTACACCTTC. Its protein product is CASSQLDRSGYGYTF.

This clone showed up just once. This chain connects TRBV29-1 to TRBJ2-7, with D maybe TRBD2 (6 bases). Trimming removed 7 bases from V and 6 bases from J, with 10 bases in between. The CDR3 contains 10 residues. Germline V gives CDR1 SQVTM, CDR2 ANQGSEA. Here the CDR3 reads CSGRGSEQYF. The CDR3 nucleotides are TGCAGCGGGAGGGGTAGCGAGCAGTACTTC.

This chain links TRBV2 with TRBJ1-1; the D gene is possibly TRBD1 (5 bases). V was clipped by 3 bases and J by 1 base, with 9 bases between them. The germline gives CDR1 SNHLY, CDR2 FYNNEI. The CDR3 sequence is 14 residues long. The CDR3 here is CASSESGWNTEAFF. The DNA of the CDR3 is TGTGCCAGCAGTGAGTCAGGGTGGAACACTGAAGCTTTCTTT.

The chain is built from TRBV7-9 and TRBJ1-1, with D possibly matching TRBD1 (5 bases). V lost 5 bases and J lost 6, with 19 bases in between. The CDR3 spans 15 residues. Per the germline V gene, CDR1 is SEHNR and CDR2 is FQNEAQ (reference sequence). CDR3 DNA sequence: TGTGCCAGCAGCGCAGTATCGGGGTGGGGGGCTGAAGCTTTCTTT. Translation: CASSAVSGWGAEAFF.

This clone came up a few times. The chain has TRBV29-1 and TRBJ2-3; 12 nucleotides line up with TRBD2. Per germline, CDR1 SQVTM and CDR2 ANQGSEA. Trimming at V came to 4 bases and at J to 4 bases, leaving 3 bases not matched to a gene. CDR3 length: 14 residues. CDR3 nucleotides: TGCAGCGTTGGACTAGCGGGAGTCGCAGATACGCAGTATTTT. Translating it yields CSVGLAGVADTQYF.